This note documents a single T cell receptor beta chain sequence. Its antigen is currently unknown. General study points: Tumor memory CD4+ T cell TCR gene usage was found to cluster with blood and lymph node memory CD4+ cells and with lymph node naive CD4+ cells.

Cells sorted as Tregs were CD4+, CD25+ and CD127-/low. The ends lost 1 base at V and 14 bases at J; junction bases unmatched: 22. Germline-derived CDR1 and CDR2 are SNHLY and FYNNEI. The CDR3 loop spans 18 amino acids. After constant-region reverse-primer amplification, full-length variable regions underwent semi-nested PCR with Nested Universal Primer A. TCRdb recomputed calls from the 5' RACE reads with MiXCR, one row per CDR3 protein. The sample yields 32,000 or so distinct CDR3 sequences, 25% to 30% seen once. The TCR originated in a female donor with breast cancer. V usage is TRBV2 and J usage is TRBJ2-1; TRBD2 aligns across 8 bases. Material for sequencing was tumor-infiltrating Tregs sorted from the breast tumor. This CDR3 is CASSEGPRRSSGIPREFF. CDR3 nucleotide sequence: TGTGCCAGCAGTGAAGGACCCAGGAGGAGTAGCGGGATCCCCCGGGAGTTCTTC.